This TCR beta chain comes out of a study of regulatory T cells in long-lasting Graves disease. Time point denoted: newly diagnosed GD, antithyroid drugs for less than 3 months. TCR sequences were obtained from RNA taken from PBMCs. Per American Thyroid Association guidelines, Graves' disease was diagnosed. An endocrinology department in Xi'an, China, recruited the patients. The CDR3 contains 14 residues. Trimming stripped 5 bases from V and 4 bases from J, with 12 bases between. Per germline, CDR1 MGHRA and CDR2 YSYEKL. The authors built TCR beta libraries using iRepertoire HTBI primers and Arm-PCR of CDR3 regions. TCRdb re-called the multiplex PCR reads with MiXCR, one entry per CDR3 protein. The data show a few hundred thousand distinct CDR3 sequences, approximately 13% seen once. These data also featured in a second study, about T cells in Graves' hyperthyroidism and ophthalmopathy. That study reports: Among clonotypes expanded in thyroid above 0.001, most were also found in blood.

The receptor comes from a man in his thirties or forties with Graves disease. The V and J genes are TRBV4-1 and TRBJ1-3; D is perhaps TRBD1 (5 bases). Sequencing was performed on peripheral blood mononuclear cells (PBMCs), taken at new diagnosis, from a patient treated with antithyroid drugs. As DNA, the CDR3 is TGCGCCAGCAGCGCACAGGATGTGGGAAACACCATATATTTT. Its translation: CASSAQDVGNTIYF.